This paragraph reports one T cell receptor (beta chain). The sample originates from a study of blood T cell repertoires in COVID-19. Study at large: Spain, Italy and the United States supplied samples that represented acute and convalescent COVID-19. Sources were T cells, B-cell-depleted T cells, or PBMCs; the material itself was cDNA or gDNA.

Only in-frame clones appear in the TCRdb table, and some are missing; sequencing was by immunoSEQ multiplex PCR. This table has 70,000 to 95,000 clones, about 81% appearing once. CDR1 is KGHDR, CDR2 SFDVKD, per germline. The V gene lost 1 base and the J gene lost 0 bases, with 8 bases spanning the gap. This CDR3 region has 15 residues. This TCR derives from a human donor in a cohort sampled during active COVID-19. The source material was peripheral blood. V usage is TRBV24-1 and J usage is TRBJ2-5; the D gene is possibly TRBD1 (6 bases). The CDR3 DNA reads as TGTGCCACCAGTGATTTCCGGGACAACCAAGAGACCCAGTACTTC. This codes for CATSDFRDNQETQYF.